The 2 T cell receptor beta chains in this list originate from one sample, sequenced in a study of T-cell memory formation after mild COVID-19. TCRdb passed the 5' RACE reads through MiXCR, listing each CDR3 protein once. The sample contains roughly 110,000 distinct CDR3 sequences, approximately 15% of which appear only once. The sequenced sample was PBMCs or a T cell subset sorted from them (not recorded which). All receptors come from an adult woman who had mild COVID-19 (a few samples of this study predate the infection). Cell type and time point are not known.

This clonotype came up many times. The rearrangement uses TRBV20-1 and TRBJ1-1, with TRBD1 matching over 7 bases. Trimming at V came to 6 bases and at J to 1 base, leaving 17 bases not matched to a gene. Looked up from germline, CDR1 is DFQATT and CDR2 is SNEGSKA (reference sequence). The CDR3 totals 17 residues. The CDR3 spells CSASLNLPGQWNTEAFF. CDR3 DNA: TGCAGTGCCTCCTTAAATCTCCCGGGACAGTGGAACACTGAAGCTTTCTTT.

This clonotype appeared a few times. The chain uses TRBV12-3 or TRBV12-4 and TRBJ2-3; possible D gene TRBD2, 6 bases. Trimming left V 3 bases short and J 3 bases short, with 13 bases between. The CDR3 loop spans 15 amino acids. The CDR3 protein is CASSFHGRGTDTQYF. DNA for the CDR3: TGTGCCAGCAGTTTTCACGGGAGAGGGACAGATACGCAGTATTTT.